What follows are 5 T cell receptor beta chains derived from one specimen sequenced in a study of T cell responses to AZD1222 COVID-19 vaccine. Assay used: immunoSEQ multiplex PCR; TCRdb lists only in-frame clones, some missing. The table lists some 67,000 clones, roughly 80% of them singletons, with 5.5% to 7% in the top ten. Sequences were derived from peripheral blood, sampled 28 days after the second AZD1222 dose. The receptors shown here come from an adult who received the AZD1222 COVID-19 vaccine.

The CDR3 reads CASSFSSGGYQPQHF. The CDR3 nucleotides are TGTGCCAGCAGCTTTAGTTCAGGGGGTTATCAGCCCCAGCATTTT. V gene TRBV7-9 combines with J gene TRBJ1-5, with 7 bases aligning to TRBD1. J was trimmed by 5 bases and V by 3 bases; bases with no gene match: 7. Germline V gives CDR1 SEHNR, CDR2 FQNEAQ (reference sequence). This CDR3 has 15 residues.

V and J are TRBV28 and TRBJ1-5; D gene uncertain. The CDR3 loop spans 14 amino acids. V was pared by 3 bases and J by 6 bases, with 12 bases between. In germline, CDR1 is MDHEN, CDR2 SYDVKM. The CDR3 region is CASSFEGAGQPQHF. For the CDR3, the DNA is TGTGCCAGCAGTTTTGAGGGCGCGGGTCAGCCCCAGCATTTT.

The chain carries TRBV6-5 and TRBJ1-5; TRBD1 is a possible D gene (5 bases). CDR1 and CDR2 from the germline V gene are MNHEY and SVGAGI. Trimming stripped 8 bases from V and 3 bases from J, with 8 bases between. The CDR3 runs 12 residues. Here the CDR3 reads CASDRPNQPQHF. CDR3 sequence (DNA): TGTGCCAGCGACAGACCCAATCAGCCCCAGCATTTT.

The chain combines TRBV19 with TRBJ1-5, with 11 nucleotides matching TRBD1. The ends lost 4 bases at V and 6 bases at J; junction bases unmatched: 11. The CDR3 spans 17 residues. Germline V gene data show CDR1 as LNHDA and CDR2 as SQIVND (reference sequence). The CDR3 DNA is TGTGCCAGTAGTACAACCGCGGGACAGGGGGGGGTTCAGCCCCAGCATTTT. Protein product: CASSTTAGQGGVQPQHF.

J is TRBJ2-2 and V is TRBV15; D is uncertain. The CDR3 contains 14 residues. The germline gives CDR1 LNHNV, CDR2 YYDKDF (reference sequence). Trimming shortened V by 3 bases and J by 5 bases, and 10 bases separated the two germline ends. Here the CDR3 DNA reads TGTGCCACCAGCAGGACAATTTCTACCGGGGAGCTGTTTTTT. It encodes CATSRTISTGELFF.